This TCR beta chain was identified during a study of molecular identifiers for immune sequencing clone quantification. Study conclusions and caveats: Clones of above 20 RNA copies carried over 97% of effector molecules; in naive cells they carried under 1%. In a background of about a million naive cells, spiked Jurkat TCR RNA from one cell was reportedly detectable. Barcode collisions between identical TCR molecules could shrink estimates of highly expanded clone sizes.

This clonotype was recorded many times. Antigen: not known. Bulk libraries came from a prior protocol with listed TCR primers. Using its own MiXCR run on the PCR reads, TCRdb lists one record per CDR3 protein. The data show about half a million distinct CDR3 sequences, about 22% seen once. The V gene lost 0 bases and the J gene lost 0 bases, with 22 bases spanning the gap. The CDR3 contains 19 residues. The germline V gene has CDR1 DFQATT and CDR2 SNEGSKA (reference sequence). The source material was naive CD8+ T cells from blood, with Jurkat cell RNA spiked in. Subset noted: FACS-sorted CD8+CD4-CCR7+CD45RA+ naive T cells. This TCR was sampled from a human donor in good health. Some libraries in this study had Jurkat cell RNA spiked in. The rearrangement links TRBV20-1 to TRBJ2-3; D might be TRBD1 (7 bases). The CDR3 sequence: CSARDGAGGGRTSTDTQYF. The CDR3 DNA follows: TGCAGTGCTAGAGATGGGGCAGGGGGAGGACGGACTAGCACAGATACGCAGTATTTT.